The rows below give T cell receptor beta chains drawn from one sample of a study of cytomegalovirus exposure and HLA in healthy donors. TCRdb's table, derived via immunoSEQ multiplex PCR, lists solely in-frame clones and lacks some. The data show about 160,000 clones, with 75% to 90% seen just once and 6.3% held by the top ten. Sequencing input: PBMCs. Receptor source: a male donor in good health and CMV-seropositive. CDR3s include the opening cysteine and the closing phenylalanine or tryptophan. The D gene is left open where the match is weak. Clone size is shown for a subset of rows, as once, few, many or a class of expanded clone.

j_gene | abundance | v_gene | d_gene | CDR3aa | CDR3nt
TRBJ1-1 | once | TRBV28 | NA | CASSFDRRLNAAFF | TGTGCCAGCAGTTTCGACAGGAGACTTAATGCGGCTTTCTTT
TRBJ2-1 | NA | TRBV27 | NA | CASSPGLEQFF | TGTGCCAGCAGTCCCGGACTAGAGCAGTTCTTC
TRBJ2-7 | NA | TRBV28 | TRBD2 | CASSQGTRSYEQYF | TGTGCCAGCAGTCAAGGGACTAGAAGCTACGAGCAGTACTTC
TRBJ2-7 | few | TRBV7-9 | TRBD2 | CASSSPGLAEQYF | TGTGCCAGCAGCTCACCGGGACTAGCGGAGCAGTACTTC
TRBJ2-1 | NA | TRBV2 | TRBD1 | CASRNPGQGVF | TGTGCCAGCAGAAACCCGGGACAGGGAGTCTTC
TRBJ2-7 | NA | TRBV5-1 | NA | CASSSLVIAYEQYF | TGCGCCAGCAGCTCACTAGTTATCGCCTACGAGCAGTACTTC
TRBJ2-7 | once | TRBV5-8 | NA | CASSLVAASVEQYF | TGTGCCAGCAGCTTGGTCGCGGCCTCTGTCGAGCAGTACTTC
TRBJ2-5 | NA | TRBV11-2 | TRBD2 | CASSPGLVGETQYF | TGTGCCAGCAGCCCGGGACTAGTAGGGGAGACCCAGTACTTC
TRBJ1-2 | NA | TRBV5-5 | TRBD1 | CASSNRGQGIGSYGYTF | TGTGCCAGCAGCAACCGGGGACAGGGGATAGGGAGCTATGGCTACACCTTC
TRBJ2-3 | few | TRBV28 | TRBD1 | CASSRDRVGADTQYF | TGTGCCAGCAGTCGGGACAGGGTAGGAGCAGATACGCAGTATTTT
TRBJ2-1 | NA | TRBV11-3 | TRBD2 | CASSLGASGAYNEQFF | TGTGCCAGCAGCTTAGGTGCTAGCGGGGCTTACAATGAGCAGTTCTTC
TRBJ1-2 | NA | TRBV6-1 | TRBD1 | CASRQGQRGYTF | TGTGCCAGCAGACAGGGACAGCGGGGCTACACCTTC
TRBJ1-1 | NA | TRBV29-1 | TRBD1 | CSVQPGQQNTEAFF | TGCAGCGTTCAACCGGGACAGCAGAACACTGAAGCTTTCTTT
TRBJ1-4 | NA | TRBV5-4 | NA | CASSEEGDVNEKLFF | TGTGCCAGCAGCGAAGAGGGGGATGTTAATGAAAAACTGTTTTTT
TRBJ1-1 | NA | TRBV15 | NA | CATSIRIQVNTEAFF | TGTGCCACCAGCATCAGAATACAGGTGAACACTGAAGCTTTCTTT
TRBJ2-7 | NA | TRBV27 | NA | CASNGIGDYEQYF | TGTGCCAGCAACGGGATTGGCGACTACGAGCAGTACTTC
TRBJ1-5 | NA | TRBV6-1 | TRBD1 | CASSERGDRSSGPQHF | TGTGCCAGCAGTGAAAGGGGGGACAGATCCTCGGGGCCCCAGCATTTT
TRBJ1-5 | NA | TRBV2 | NA | CAIQQANQPQHF | TGTGCCATCCAACAGGCAAATCAGCCCCAGCATTTT
TRBJ2-6 | NA | TRBV19 | NA | CASNLRVYGANVLTF | TGTGCCAGTAACCTCAGGGTGTACGGGGCCAACGTCCTGACTTTC
TRBJ2-7 | NA | TRBV28 | TRBD2 | CATGTTYEQYF | TGTGCCACCGGGACTACGTACGAGCAGTACTTC
TRBJ2-7 | NA | TRBV7-2 | TRBD2 | CASSLEGASGVYEQYF | TGTGCCAGCAGCTTAGAAGGGGCTAGCGGGGTATACGAGCAGTACTTC
TRBJ2-3 | NA | TRBV5-1 | NA | CASSLTGRGTDTQYF | TGCGCCAGCAGCTTGACCGGGAGAGGTACAGATACGCAGTATTTT
TRBJ2-7 | NA | TRBV27 | TRBD2 | CASSPPRTSGRIYEQYF | TGTGCCAGCAGTCCACCACGGACTAGCGGGAGGATCTACGAGCAGTACTTC
TRBJ1-1 | once | TRBV7-9 | NA | CSSSLGRAEAFF | TGTTCCAGCAGCTTAGGTCGGGCTGAAGCTTTCTTT
TRBJ1-1 | once | TRBV7-9 | TRBD1 | CSSSGGQGADTEAFF | TGTTCCAGCAGCGGGGGACAGGGGGCGGACACTGAAGCTTTCTTT
TRBJ2-1 | NA | TRBV11-2 | TRBD1 | CASSHYRGDRFYNEQFF | TGTGCCAGCAGCCATTACAGGGGCGATAGGTTCTACAATGAGCAGTTCTTC
TRBJ2-2 | NA | TRBV7-9 | TRBD2 | CSSSKLAGDTGELFF | TGTTCCAGCAGCAAACTAGCGGGAGACACCGGGGAGCTGTTTTTT
TRBJ1-3 | NA | TRBV6-5 | TRBD1 | CASSYEGQGAGTIYF | TGTGCCAGCAGTTACGAGGGACAGGGAGCGGGCACCATATATTTT
TRBJ2-1 | NA | TRBV18 | NA | CASSPKEGRGYEQFF | TGTGCCAGCTCACCGAAGGAGGGCCGGGGCTATGAGCAGTTCTTC
TRBJ1-5 | few | TRBV19 | NA | CASSPPPDRYNQPQHF | TGTGCCAGTAGTCCTCCACCTGACAGATACAATCAGCCCCAGCATTTT
TRBJ1-2 | NA | TRBV7-2 | NA | CAGSLTGTNYGYTF | TGTGCCGGCAGCCTGACAGGCACCAACTATGGCTACACCTTC
TRBJ2-2 | NA | TRBV7-2 | NA | CASSLVAQNTGELFF | TGTGCCAGCAGCTTAGTAGCACAGAACACCGGGGAGCTGTTTTTT
TRBJ1-2 | NA | TRBV6-5 | NA | CASSMTGGYGYTF | TGTGCCAGCAGTATGACAGGCGGTTATGGCTACACCTTC
TRBJ1-1 | once | TRBV9 | NA | CASSANQGNTEAFF | TGTGCCAGCAGCGCTAATCAGGGCAACACTGAAGCTTTCTTT
TRBJ1-1 | NA | TRBV27 | NA | CASSFPRVGALGTEAFF | TGTGCCAGCAGTTTTCCCAGGGTGGGGGCCCTGGGCACTGAAGCTTTCTTT
TRBJ1-5 | NA | TRBV28 | NA | CASSFYSDSDSNQPQHF | TGTGCCAGCAGTTTTTACTCCGACAGTGATAGCAATCAGCCCCAGCATTTT
TRBJ1-2 | NA | TRBV4-2 | NA | CASSQDSTANYGYTF | TGTGCCAGCAGCCAAGATTCCACGGCTAACTATGGCTACACCTTC
TRBJ1-2 | NA | TRBV7-9 | NA | CASSFPAGGGYTF | TGTGCCAGCAGCTTCCCCGCAGGAGGAGGCTACACCTTC
TRBJ2-1 | once | TRBV11-2 | NA | CASSFVQDEQFF | TGTGCCAGCAGCTTCGTGCAGGATGAGCAGTTCTTC
TRBJ2-1 | NA | TRBV10-3 | NA | CAISVTGPAVNEQFF | TGTGCCATCAGTGTTACGGGTCCGGCCGTGAATGAGCAGTTCTTC
TRBJ2-6 | NA | TRBV6-1 | NA | CASGQWSSGANVLTF | TGTGCCAGCGGTCAGTGGAGCTCTGGGGCCAACGTCCTGACTTTC
TRBJ1-2 | NA | TRBV7-9 | NA | CASSLVGLPFKASF | TGTGCCAGCAGCTTAGTCGGACTACCGTTTAAGGCGTCCTTC
TRBJ2-7 | NA | TRBV5-8 | TRBD2 | CASSKPGLAVYEQYF | TGTGCCAGCAGCAAACCGGGACTAGCGGTCTACGAGCAGTACTTC
TRBJ2-3 | NA | TRBV14 | NA | CASSRVRGLTDTQYF | TGTGCCAGCAGCAGAGTCAGGGGACTAACAGATACGCAGTATTTT
TRBJ2-2 | NA | TRBV30 | TRBD1 | CAWRETGATGELFF | TGTGCCTGGAGGGAAACAGGGGCCACCGGGGAGCTGTTTTTT